This T cell receptor (beta chain) was obtained from a study of radiation and T cells in renal cell carcinoma (dated by TCRdb to 2020 to 2022). With respect to the entire study: TCR beta sequencing covered 53 samples in total, comprising some 25 tumors and about 27 peripheral blood samples. The last blood draw happened 4 weeks after radiation, timed to coincide with nephrectomy. Across all 53 samples, 4,016,671 unique CDR3 nucleotide sequences encoding 2 million to 3 million unique CDR3 amino acid sequences were identified.

This clone appeared a few times. There is no known antigen for this receptor. Base qualities are not recorded, but no much larger clone differs from it by a single base. The immunoSEQ kit was used, according to the manufacturer's recommendations, to generate TCR beta libraries from genomic DNA. Library preparation used a first multiplex PCR with proprietary primers, then a second PCR adding unique barcodes, with bead cleanups after each round. A kit-provided positive control reaction and a negative control reaction were included in every sample batch. The final libraries were assessed on an Agilent 4200 TapeStation D1000 ScreenTape, pooled by volume, and quantified by qPCR. Sequencing ran on an Illumina NextSeq500 with a MidOutput 150-cycle cartridge, using 156 Read1 and 15 Index1 cycles with kit custom primers. The pooled library was loaded at approximately 0.92 pM with about 20% PhiX control spiked in. On the study's bioinformatics: Vendor-processed data were analyzed in R, with a clonotype defined as all T cells sharing the same CDR3 nucleotide sequence. For clone abundance analyses, frequencies were normalized to the 10,000 most abundant clones per sample. Before analysis, public T cell clones were removed, and these numbered fewer than six per sample on average. Tumor-enriched and baseline blood-enriched clonotypes were defined by at least a 32-fold difference in abundance between compartments. A beta-binomial differential abundance model was applied to find clonotypes that expanded or contracted between blood time points. The Baroni-Urbani and Buser coefficient was used to measure tumor-blood repertoire similarity, and groups were compared with two-tailed Wilcoxon tests in R. TCRdb stores this immuneACCESS table with in-frame sequences only. Part of the clones is absent; in the studies checked, under half of the shortfall reflects unresolved V genes, and no reason is known for the rest. The V and J calls and clone size come from that table; D and trimming were worked out from the DNA. Across this sample there are 50,000 to 70,000 clones, with about 74% seen only once. Approximately 6.8% of the sample is taken by the ten largest.

Overall study results and their limits: In blood, the top tumor clonotypes increased between baseline and 2 weeks post-radiation and then shrank by 4 weeks, which suggests that tumor-resident clones expanded only transiently. Because the trial had a single-armed design, the trial could not examine how radiation dose or scheduling affected the TCR repertoire. Because pretreatment tumor biopsies were not available, the study could not determine whether clonotypes were already present within the tumor at baseline. Dynamics of the blood repertoire were not tracked past 4 weeks after treatment.

There are 16 amino acids in the CDR3, from cysteine to phenylalanine inclusive. Of all the DNA, just the CDR3 is kept, 48 bases in frame from base 1. The CDR1 and CDR2 encoded by the germline V gene are SGHNT and YENEEA. Germline trimming: 1 base from V, 7 bases from J; junction bases outside gene matches: 8. The time point label corresponds to: blood 4 weeks post-SBRT, at nephrectomy. The treatment or condition label corresponds to: 15 Gy SBRT to primary tumor, nephrectomy 4 weeks later. The samples were obtained from a clinical trial, where primary renal cell carcinomas were treated with 15 Gy stereotactic body radiation therapy and then removed by nephrectomy 4 weeks afterward. To follow tumor-enriched clonotypes, peripheral blood was collected serially from radiation-treated patients at baseline and again at 2 weeks and 4 weeks after SBRT. All patients had renal cell carcinoma with clear cell pathology. Genomic DNA for TCR sequencing was prepared using the QIAamp DNA Blood Mini Kit (Qiagen). Samples were included in the analyses only if all quality control checks were passed.

The material sequenced was blood, taken from a patient whose treatment included radiotherapy and nephrectomy. The receptor's source is a man between 60 and 75 years old with renal cell carcinoma. The V gene is TRBV11-3 and the J gene is TRBJ2-1; TRBD2 fits 9 bases in the junction. The sequenced DNA is TGTGCCAGCAGCTTAGTAATGGCGGGGGGGTTTAATGAGCAGTTCTTC. This gives the protein CASSLVMAGGFNEQFF.